The 23 T cell receptor beta chains below come from one sample, sequenced in a study of shared clonotypes between healthy human individuals. Naive CD8 cells lacked CD45RO and underwent positive selection for CCR7, leaving out terminally differentiated effector memory CD45RA+ cells. Using immunoSEQ multiplex PCR, the repertoire was profiled, and TCRdb retains in-frame clones only, with some absent. This sample has about 870,000 clones, with nearly 95% found just once. Specimen: naive CD8+ T cells sorted from blood. These receptors were obtained from a man in his thirties or forties in good health.

The chain carries TRBV7-6 and TRBJ2-3; the match to TRBD2 covers 14 bases. The CDR3 spans 20 residues. CDR1 and CDR2 (germline): SGHVS, FNYEAQ. J gave up 3 bases and V 3 bases, and 14 bases lay outside the gene matches. The CDR3 DNA reads TGTGCCAGCAGCTTCCCCCCGGGACTAGCGGGAGTAAGGGGGACAGATACGCAGTATTTT. Translation gives CASSFPPGLAGVRGTDTQYF.

The chain joins TRBV27 to TRBJ2-7; 8 nucleotides match TRBD2. V shed 4 bases, J shed 4 bases, and the junction held 9 bases outside the gene matches. There are 15 residues in the CDR3. CDR1 and CDR2 (germline): MNHEY, SMNVEV (reference sequence). In DNA, the CDR3 is TGTGCCAGCAGTTCTAGCGGGTCGTCCTTTTACGAGCAGTACTTC. Encoded protein: CASSSSGSSFYEQYF.

V usage is TRBV30 and J usage is TRBJ1-1, with TRBD1 identical over 7 bases. This CDR3 has 13 residues. V dropped 2 bases and J dropped 7; count of bases not matched to a gene: 7. CDR1 is GTSNPN, CDR2 SVGIG, per germline (reference sequence). The CDR3 loop reads CAWSYGDSSEAFF. CDR3 DNA: TGTGCCTGGAGTTATGGGGACAGTAGTGAAGCTTTCTTT.

The count of this clone is one. The gene calls are TRBV11-3 and TRBJ2-3, with 9 bases matching TRBD2. Losses at the gene ends were 5 bases for V and 5 bases for J; bases not matched to a gene: 11. The germline V gene encodes CDR1 SGHNT and CDR2 YENEEA. CDR3 length equals 16 residues. CDR3 sequence (DNA): TGTGCCAGCAGCCCTAGTAGTAGCGGGAGTGGAGATACGCAGTATTTT. It translates to CASSPSSSGSGDTQYF.

This sequence joins TRBV10-3 and TRBJ1-1; weak D call: TRBD1 (6 bases). CDR3 length: 11 amino acids. CDR1 and CDR2 (germline): ENHRY, SYGVKD. V shed 8 bases and J shed 6 bases, with 10 bases lying between them. CDR3 residues: CAILRGSEAFF. In DNA form, the CDR3 reads TGTGCCATCCTCAGGGGATCTGAAGCTTTCTTT.

The chain combines TRBV30 with TRBJ1-1; the D gene is possibly TRBD1 (6 bases). V lost 3 bases and J lost 0, with 20 bases in between. CDR1 is GTSNPN and CDR2 is SVGIG in the germline V gene (reference sequence). The CDR3 runs to 17 residues. The CDR3 DNA follows: TGTGCCTGGAGCTGGGAACAGGGAAAACTCATGAACACTGAAGCTTTCTTT. Translated, it gives CAWSWEQGKLMNTEAFF. Based on the CDR3 plus reference TRBV30 and TRBJ1-1, the full variable domain is SQTIHQWPATLVQPVGSPLSLECTVEGTSNPNLYWYRQAAGRGLQLLFYSVGIGQISSEVPQNLSASRPQDRQFILSSKKLLLSDSGFYLCAWSWEQGKLMNTEAFFGQGTRLTVV.

The J gene is TRBJ2-2, the V gene TRBV4-1, with 7 bases that match TRBD1. This CDR3 comprises 14 residues. CDR1 is MGHRA, CDR2 YSYEKL, per germline. V lost 2 bases and J lost 7; bases outside the gene matches: 4. The CDR3 bases are TGCGCCAGCAGCCAAAGACAGGGAATCGGGGAGCTGTTTTTT. This translates into CASSQRQGIGELFF.

The chain carries TRBV10-3 and TRBJ2-2; no definite D call. V lost 4 bases and J lost 1, with 7 bases in between. The germline V gene has CDR1 ENHRY and CDR2 SYGVKD. This CDR3 spans 14 amino acids. CDR3 sequence (DNA): TGTGCCATCAGTGTTCGACTGAACACCGGGGAGCTGTTTTTT. It translates to CAISVRLNTGELFF.

This rearrangement joins TRBV5-4 to TRBJ2-7; D is unclear. CDR1 and CDR2 (germline): SGHNT, YYREEE (reference sequence). This CDR3 comprises 13 residues. The ends were cut back, 2 bases at V and 3 bases at J, with 9 bases in the middle. In DNA form, the CDR3 reads TGTGCCAGCAGCTTTGTGGGTAGCTACGAGCAGTACTTC. It is translated as CASSFVGSYEQYF.

J is TRBJ1-1 and V is TRBV7-8; no clear D gene. From germline, CDR1 is SGHVS and CDR2 FQNEAQ. The CDR3 consists of 15 residues. V was shortened by 4 bases and J by 0 bases, with 12 bases between the two germline ends. CDR3 in amino acids: CASSSKTGLNTEAFF. The CDR3 DNA reads as TGTGCCAGCAGCTCGAAAACTGGGTTGAACACTGAAGCTTTCTTT.

V usage is TRBV7-9 and J usage is TRBJ2-5, with 12 bases identical to TRBD1. The ends lost 7 bases at V and 3 bases at J; junction bases unmatched: 6. The germline V gene encodes CDR1 SEHNR and CDR2 FQNEAQ (reference sequence). This CDR3 region has 15 residues. The DNA of the CDR3 is TGTGCCAGCAACTCCGGGACAGGGGGCGAAGAGACCCAGTACTTC. As protein: CASNSGTGGEETQYF.

The J gene is TRBJ2-7, the V gene TRBV27, with 10 bases lining up with TRBD1. Germline V gives CDR1 MNHEY, CDR2 SMNVEV (reference sequence). With V trimmed by 0 bases and J by 3 bases, 5 bases remained unmatched. The CDR3 has 16 residues. This CDR3 is CASSLSNGDRGYEQYF. In DNA, the CDR3 is TGTGCCAGCAGTTTATCTAATGGGGACAGGGGCTACGAGCAGTACTTC.

This clone was picked up one time. At the DNA level, this CDR3 is encoded by other sequences in the same sample as well. CDR3 residues: CASSLVSYNEQFF. For the CDR3, the DNA is TGTGCCAGCAGCTTAGTATCCTACAATGAGCAGTTCTTC. The genes are TRBV7-9 and TRBJ2-1; D gene ambiguous. Germline CDR1 SEHNR, CDR2 FQNEAQ (reference sequence). The CDR3 has 13 amino acids. V was pared by 1 base and J by 1 base, with 2 bases between.

This chain connects TRBV7-9 to TRBJ1-1; 7 bases line up with TRBD1. This CDR3 is 13 amino acids long. With V trimmed by 3 bases and J by 12 bases, 10 bases remained unmatched. Germline-derived CDR1 and CDR2 are SEHNR and FQNEAQ (reference sequence). CDR3 bases: TGTGCCAGCAGCTTTGGACAGGCATCGATAACTTTCTTT. Translated, it gives CASSFGQASITFF.

This clone was detected once. The chain joins TRBV9 to TRBJ2-2, with no clear D. The CDR3 is made up of 12 amino acids. V was pared by 3 bases and J by 8 bases, with 8 bases between. CDR1 and CDR2 (germline): SGDLS, YYNGEE. CDR3 sequence reads: CASSGLSGELFF. For the CDR3, the DNA is TGTGCCAGCAGCGGGCTCTCGGGGGAGCTGTTTTTT.

The chain joins TRBV6-1 to TRBJ2-7, with D perhaps matching TRBD2 (5 bases). Trimming took 10 bases from V and 0 from J, leaving 16 bases between them. CDR1 MNHNS and CDR2 SASEGT come from the germline V gene. This CDR3 comprises 14 residues. Here the CDR3 reads CAITAELSSYEQYF. DNA for the CDR3: TGTGCCATAACAGCGGAACTTAGCTCCTACGAGCAGTACTTC.

CDR3 residues: CASGDREGWREQYF. Here the CDR3 DNA reads TGTGCCAGCGGTGACAGGGAGGGTTGGCGCGAGCAGTACTTC. The rearrangement links TRBV28 to TRBJ2-7; D is perhaps TRBD1 or TRBD2 (7 bases each). The CDR3 sequence is 14 residues long. The germline V gene has CDR1 MDHEN and CDR2 SYDVKM. V was trimmed by 8 bases and J by 6 bases, leaving 20 bases between them.

This clone was seen a single time. The chain carries TRBV5-6 and TRBJ1-2; maybe TRBD1 (5 bases). This CDR3 region has 18 residues. Trimming took off 3 bases at V and 4 bases at J, with 25 bases between the two ends. From germline, CDR1 is SGHDT and CDR2 YYEEEE. The CDR3 nucleotides are TGTGCCAGCAGCTCCCGGCGGGGCGTTGTGAGTTGGGTCTATGGCTACACCTTC. Translation gives CASSSRRGVVSWVYGYTF.

The chain has TRBV27 and TRBJ2-7; D may be TRBD1 (6 bases). Germline values: CDR1 MNHEY, CDR2 SMNVEV (reference sequence). Trimming took off 5 bases at V and 0 bases at J, with 11 bases between the two ends. This CDR3 region has 14 residues. The CDR3 region is CASSPGTPSYEQYF. The CDR3 bases are TGTGCCAGCAGTCCCGGGACACCCTCCTACGAGCAGTACTTC.

V usage is TRBV7-3 and J usage is TRBJ2-1; 11 bases fit TRBD2. This CDR3 has 18 amino acids. J lost 2 bases, V lost 2 bases, and 8 bases had no gene match. Germline V gene data show CDR1 as SGHTA and CDR2 as FQGTGA. As DNA, the CDR3 is TGTGCCAGCAGCTTAGTCTCCGGACTAGCGGGCCCCTACAATGAGCAGTTCTTC. Translating it yields CASSLVSGLAGPYNEQFF. The full variable domain, its missing parts supplied by reference TRBV7-3 and TRBJ2-1, is GAGVSQTPSNKVTEKGKYVELRCDPISGHTALYWYRQSLGQGPEFLIYFQGTGAADDSGLPNDRFFAVRPEGSVSTLKIQRTERGDSAVYLCASSLVSGLAGPYNEQFFGPGTRLTVL.

The chain recombines TRBV18 with TRBJ2-1, with TRBD2 matching over 7 bases. After removal of 0 bases from V and 6 bases from J, the junction contained 11 bases not matched to a gene. This CDR3 comprises 17 residues. Germline CDR1 KGHSH, CDR2 LQKENI. The CDR3 coding sequence is TGTGCCAGCTCACCACCTTCTAGCGGAATCCCCAGCAATGAGCAGTTCTTC. Its protein is CASSPPSSGIPSNEQFF. The full variable domain, in which reference TRBV18 and TRBJ2-1 provide the parts outside the CDR3, is NAGVMQNPRHLVRRRGQEARLRCSPMKGHSHVYWYRQLPEEGLKFMVYLQKENIIDESGMPKERFSAEFPKEGPSILRIQQVVRGDSAAYFCASSPPSSGIPSNEQFFGPGTRLTVL.

The chain uses TRBV2 and TRBJ1-1; 8 bases fit TRBD1. In germline, CDR1 is SNHLY, CDR2 FYNNEI. The CDR3 spans 14 residues. The V and J ends lost 6 bases and 5 bases, in that order; junction bases with no gene match: 8. The CDR3 sequence is CASSDSGDRTEAFF. The CDR3 nucleotides are TGTGCCAGCAGCGATTCAGGGGACAGGACTGAAGCTTTCTTT. The variable domain in full, completed from reference TRBV2 and TRBJ1-1, reads EPEVTQTPSHQVTQMGQEVILRCVPISNHLYFYWYRQILGQKVEFLVSFYNNEISEKSEIFDDQFSVERPDGSNFTLKIRSTKLEDSAMYFCASSDSGDRTEAFFGQGTRLTVV.

This chain joins TRBV19 and TRBJ2-1, with D tentatively TRBD1 (5 bases). The germline V gene encodes CDR1 LNHDA and CDR2 SQIVND (reference sequence). This CDR3 contains 14 residues. V was clipped by 5 bases and J by 3 bases, with 11 bases between them. The CDR3 nucleotides read TGTGCCAGTAGTTGGGGCGGAGTCTACAATGAGCAGTTCTTC. Protein product: CASSWGGVYNEQFF.